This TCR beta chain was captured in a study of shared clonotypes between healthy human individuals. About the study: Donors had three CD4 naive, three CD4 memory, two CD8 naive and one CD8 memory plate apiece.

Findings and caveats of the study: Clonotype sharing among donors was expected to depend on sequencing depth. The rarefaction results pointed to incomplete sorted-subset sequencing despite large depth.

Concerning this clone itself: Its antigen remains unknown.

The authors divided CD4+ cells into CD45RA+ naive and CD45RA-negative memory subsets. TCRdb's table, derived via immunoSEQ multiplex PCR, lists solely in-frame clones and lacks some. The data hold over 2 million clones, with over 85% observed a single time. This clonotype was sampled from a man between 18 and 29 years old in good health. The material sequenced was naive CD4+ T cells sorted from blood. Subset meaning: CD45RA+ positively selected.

The CDR3 DNA sequence: TGTGCCAGCAGTGAGGGGAGGGACCCCTACGAGCAGTACTTC. Protein sequence: CASSEGRDPYEQYF. The chain links TRBV25-1 to TRBJ2-7; TRBD2 matches 7 bases. V lost 3 bases to trimming and J lost 2 bases; unmatched junction nucleotides: 4. CDR3 length: 14 amino acids. In germline, CDR1 is MGHDK, CDR2 SYGVNS.